This entry lists 4 T cell receptor beta chains sequenced from one sample in a study of identical twins. TCRdb re-called the 5' RACE reads through MiXCR, storing one row per CDR3 protein. The profile covers approximately 680,000 distinct CDR3 sequences, with just over 7% appearing a single time and 1.6% taken by the ten largest. The sample was also reused in another study, on yellow fever vaccine responses in identical twins.

The specimen was PBMCs. The source is a woman aged 18-29 years in good health.

The V call is TRBV5-1, the J call TRBJ1-4; 7 nucleotides match TRBD1. Trimming cost V 1 base and J 5 bases; bases outside gene matches: 8. This CDR3 comprises 16 residues. CDR1 SGHRS and CDR2 YFSETQ come from the germline V gene. CDR3 in amino acids: CASSLRPQGENEKLFF. CDR3 DNA sequence: TGCGCCAGCAGCTTGAGGCCGCAGGGGGAGAATGAAAAACTGTTTTTT.

This clonotype occurred a few times. The rearrangement joins TRBV3-1 to TRBJ2-7, with D unclear. This CDR3 spans 19 amino acids. V shed 0 bases and J shed 0 bases, with 21 bases lying between them. Germline V gives CDR1 LGHDT, CDR2 YNNKEL (reference sequence). CDR3 region: CASSQDLPGETDNSYEQYF. The DNA for the CDR3 is TGTGCCAGCAGCCAAGATTTGCCAGGCGAAACGGATAACTCCTACGAGCAGTACTTC.

Only a few counts were recorded for this clonotype. The chain couples TRBV27 to TRBJ2-7; D may be TRBD2 (6 bases). Trimming cost V 5 bases and J 5 bases, with 16 bases left between them. In germline, CDR1 is MNHEY, CDR2 SMNVEV (reference sequence). The CDR3 totals 14 residues. The CDR3 nucleotides read TGTGCCAGCAGTAACAGACTAGAATTCCACGAGCAGTACTTC. Protein product: CASSNRLEFHEQYF.

This clonotype was observed many times. The rearrangement links TRBV2 to TRBJ2-7; D possibly corresponds to TRBD2 (6 bases). Germline values: CDR1 SNHLY, CDR2 FYNNEI. The ends were cut back, 6 bases at V and 1 base at J, with 13 bases in the middle. The CDR3 is 14 amino acids. The DNA of the CDR3 is TGTGCCAGCAGAGACCGGGAGTTATCCTACGAGCAGTACTTC. Translation gives CASRDRELSYEQYF. The whole variable domain, filled in from reference TRBV2 and TRBJ2-7, reads EPEVTQTPSHQVTQMGQEVILRCVPISNHLYFYWYRQILGQKVEFLVSFYNNEISEKSEIFDDQFSVERPDGSNFTLKIRSTKLEDSAMYFCASRDRELSYEQYFGPGTRLTVT.